In its sample, the clone carrying this T cell receptor (beta chain) was seen many times. Its matching antigen is unknown. This specimen comes from a study of T cell repertoires in cytomegalovirus infection. Across the study: Public TCR beta signature analysis indicated the presence of both CMV infection and matching HLA type.

A single record per CDR3 protein comes from TCRdb applying MiXCR to the reads. The table shows some 940,000 distinct CDR3 sequences, with approximately 31% occurring only once. CDR1 and CDR2 from the germline V gene are SGHTA and FQGNSA. CDR3 length: 19 amino acids. The V end lost 2 bases, the J end lost 0 bases, and 20 bases lay between the germline ends. The sample consisted of cultured CD8+ T cells from PBMCs, taken from culture after CMV antigen stimulation. This TCR was sampled from a human donor in good health (CMV status not recorded). Some clones in this sample may be carry-over from other donors' samples. The rearrangement links TRBV7-2 to TRBJ1-3, with a weak D call TRBD1 (6 bases). CDR3: CASSLSATGSLPSGNTIYF. The CDR3 DNA is TGTGCCAGCAGCTTATCGGCGACAGGTTCACTCCCCTCTGGAAACACCATATATTTT.